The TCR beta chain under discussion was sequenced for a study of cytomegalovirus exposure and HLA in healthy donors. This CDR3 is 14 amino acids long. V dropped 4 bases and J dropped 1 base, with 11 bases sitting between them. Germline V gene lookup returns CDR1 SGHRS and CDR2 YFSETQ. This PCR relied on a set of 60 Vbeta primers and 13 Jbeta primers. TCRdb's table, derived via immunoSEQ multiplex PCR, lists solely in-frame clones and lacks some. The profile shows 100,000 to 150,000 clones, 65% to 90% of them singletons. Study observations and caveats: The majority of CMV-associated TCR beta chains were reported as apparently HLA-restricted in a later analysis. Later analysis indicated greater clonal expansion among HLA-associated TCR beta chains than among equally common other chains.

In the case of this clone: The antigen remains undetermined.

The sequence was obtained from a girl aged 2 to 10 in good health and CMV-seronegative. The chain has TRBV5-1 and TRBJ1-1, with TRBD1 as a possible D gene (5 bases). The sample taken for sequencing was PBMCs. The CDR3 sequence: CASSASTGNTEAFF. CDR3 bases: TGCGCCAGCAGCGCCTCCACAGGGAACACTGAAGCTTTCTTT.